This T cell receptor (beta chain) originates from a study of blood T cell repertoires in COVID-19. CDR3 size: 14 residues. With 5 bases clipped from V and 3 bases from J, the junction kept 3 bases outside the gene matches. Per germline, CDR1 SGHTA and CDR2 FQGTGA. Assay used: immunoSEQ multiplex PCR; TCRdb lists only in-frame clones, some missing. The table records about 160,000 clones, approximately 84% of them present only once. Followed over time, Seattle patients had been enrolled while infection was active. Material: peripheral blood. The receptor was derived from a woman between 50 and 59 years old with COVID-19, enrolled during active disease. The J gene is TRBJ1-2, the V gene TRBV7-3, with TRBD1 matching 10 bases. The DNA for the CDR3 is TGTGCCAGCAGCGTTGACAGGGGGCACTATGGCTACACCTTC. As protein: CASSVDRGHYGYTF.